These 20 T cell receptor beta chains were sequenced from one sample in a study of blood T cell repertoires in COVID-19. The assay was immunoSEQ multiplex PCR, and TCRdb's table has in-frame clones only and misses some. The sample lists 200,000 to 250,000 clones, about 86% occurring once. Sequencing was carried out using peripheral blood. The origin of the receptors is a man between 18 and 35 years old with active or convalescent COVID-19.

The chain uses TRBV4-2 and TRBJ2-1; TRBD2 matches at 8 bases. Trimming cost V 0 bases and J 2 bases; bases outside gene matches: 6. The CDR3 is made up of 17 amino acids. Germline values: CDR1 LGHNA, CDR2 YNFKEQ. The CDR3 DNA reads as TGTGCCAGCAGCCAAGATACCCGACTAGCGCCCTACAATGAGCAGTTCTTC. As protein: CASSQDTRLAPYNEQFF.

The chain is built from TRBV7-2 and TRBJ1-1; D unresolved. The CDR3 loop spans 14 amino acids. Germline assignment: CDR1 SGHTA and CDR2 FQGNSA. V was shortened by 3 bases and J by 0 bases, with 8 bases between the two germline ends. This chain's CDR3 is CASSLRVLNTEAFF. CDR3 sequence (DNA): TGTGCCAGCAGCTTGAGGGTATTGAACACTGAAGCTTTCTTT.

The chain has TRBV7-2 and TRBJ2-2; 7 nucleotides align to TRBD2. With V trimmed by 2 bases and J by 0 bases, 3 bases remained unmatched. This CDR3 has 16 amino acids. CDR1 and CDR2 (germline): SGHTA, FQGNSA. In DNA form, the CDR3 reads TGTGCCAGCAGCTTAAAGCGGGGCCCGAACACCGGGGAGCTGTTTTTT. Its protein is CASSLKRGPNTGELFF. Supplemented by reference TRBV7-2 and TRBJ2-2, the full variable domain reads GAGVSQSPSNKVTEKGKDVELRCDPISGHTALYWYRQSLGQGLEFLIYFQGNSAPDKSGLPSDRFSAERTGGSVSTLTIQRTQQEDSAVYLCASSLKRGPNTGELFFGEGSRLTVL.

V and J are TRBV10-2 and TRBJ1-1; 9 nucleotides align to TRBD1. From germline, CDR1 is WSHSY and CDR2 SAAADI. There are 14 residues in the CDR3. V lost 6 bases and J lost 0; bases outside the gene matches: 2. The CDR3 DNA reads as TGCGCCAGCAGAGGACAGGGGATGAACACTGAAGCTTTCTTT. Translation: CASRGQGMNTEAFF.

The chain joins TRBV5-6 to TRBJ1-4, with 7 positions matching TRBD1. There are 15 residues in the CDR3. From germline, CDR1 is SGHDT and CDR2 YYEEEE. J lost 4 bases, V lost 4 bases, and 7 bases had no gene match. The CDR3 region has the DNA TGTGCCAGCAGCCTAAGACAGGGTCTTAATGAAAAACTGTTTTTT. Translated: CASSLRQGLNEKLFF.

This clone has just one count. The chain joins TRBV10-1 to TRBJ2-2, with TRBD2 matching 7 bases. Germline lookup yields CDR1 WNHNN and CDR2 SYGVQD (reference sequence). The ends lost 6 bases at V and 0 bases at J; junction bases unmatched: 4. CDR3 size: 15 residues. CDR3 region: CASSPGLPNTGELFF. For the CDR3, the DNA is TGCGCCAGCAGCCCGGGACTACCGAACACCGGGGAGCTGTTTTTT.

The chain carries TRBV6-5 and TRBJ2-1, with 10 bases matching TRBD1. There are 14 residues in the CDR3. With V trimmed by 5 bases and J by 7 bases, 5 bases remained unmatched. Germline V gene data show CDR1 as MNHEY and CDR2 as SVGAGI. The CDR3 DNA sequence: TGTGCCAGCAGTACACGGACAGGGGGAAATGAGCAGTTCTTC. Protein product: CASSTRTGGNEQFF.

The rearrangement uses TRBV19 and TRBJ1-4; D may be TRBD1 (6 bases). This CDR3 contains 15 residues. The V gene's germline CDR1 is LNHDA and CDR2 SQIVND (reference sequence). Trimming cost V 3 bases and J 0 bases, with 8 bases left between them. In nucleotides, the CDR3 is TGTGCCAGTAGTATCAACAGGGCAACTAATGAAAAACTGTTTTTT. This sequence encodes CASSINRATNEKLFF.

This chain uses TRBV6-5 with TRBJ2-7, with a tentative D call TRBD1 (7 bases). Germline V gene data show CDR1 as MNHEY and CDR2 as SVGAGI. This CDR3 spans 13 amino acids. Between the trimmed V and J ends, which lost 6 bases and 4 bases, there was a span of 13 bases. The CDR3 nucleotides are TGTGCCAGCAGGGAGACAGGGAGGTACGAGCAGTACTTC. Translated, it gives CASRETGRYEQYF.

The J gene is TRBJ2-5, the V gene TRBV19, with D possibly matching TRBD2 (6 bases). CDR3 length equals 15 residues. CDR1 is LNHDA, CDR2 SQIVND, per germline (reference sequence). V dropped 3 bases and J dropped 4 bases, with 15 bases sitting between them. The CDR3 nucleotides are TGTGCCAGTAGTATCCGGGGGAGGAAGAGAGAGACCCAGTACTTC. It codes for CASSIRGRKRETQYF.

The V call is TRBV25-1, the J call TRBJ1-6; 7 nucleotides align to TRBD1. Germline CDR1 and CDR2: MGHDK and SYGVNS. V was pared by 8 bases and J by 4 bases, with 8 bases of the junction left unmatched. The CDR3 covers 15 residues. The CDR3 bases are TGTGCCAGCCGGGACAGTACCCTGTATAATTCACCCCTCCACTTT. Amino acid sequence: CASRDSTLYNSPLHF.

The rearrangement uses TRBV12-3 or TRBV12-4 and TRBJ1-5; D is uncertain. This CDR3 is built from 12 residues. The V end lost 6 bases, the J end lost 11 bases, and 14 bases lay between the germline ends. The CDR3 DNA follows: TGTGCCAGCAGCGAGGACGGGAGGACCCAGCATTTT. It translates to CASSEDGRTQHF.

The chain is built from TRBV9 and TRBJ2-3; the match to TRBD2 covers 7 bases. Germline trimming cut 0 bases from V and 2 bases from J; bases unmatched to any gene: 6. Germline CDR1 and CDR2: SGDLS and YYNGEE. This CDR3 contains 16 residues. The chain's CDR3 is CASSVETAGITDTQYF. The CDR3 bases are TGTGCCAGCAGCGTAGAAACAGCGGGGATCACAGATACGCAGTATTTT.

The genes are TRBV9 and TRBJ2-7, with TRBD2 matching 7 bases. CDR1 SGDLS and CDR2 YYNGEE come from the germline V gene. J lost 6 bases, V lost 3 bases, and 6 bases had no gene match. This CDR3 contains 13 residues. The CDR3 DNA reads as TGTGCCAGCAGCGGGACATGGGGGGGCGAGCAGTACTTC. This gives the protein CASSGTWGGEQYF.

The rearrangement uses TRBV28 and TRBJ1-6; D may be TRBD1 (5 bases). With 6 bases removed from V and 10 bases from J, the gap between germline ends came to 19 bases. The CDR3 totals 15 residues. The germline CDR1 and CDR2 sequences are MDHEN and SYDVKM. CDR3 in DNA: TGTGCCAGCAGCTTACTACGGGGGGATCGGTCACCCCTCCACTTT. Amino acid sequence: CASSLLRGDRSPLHF.

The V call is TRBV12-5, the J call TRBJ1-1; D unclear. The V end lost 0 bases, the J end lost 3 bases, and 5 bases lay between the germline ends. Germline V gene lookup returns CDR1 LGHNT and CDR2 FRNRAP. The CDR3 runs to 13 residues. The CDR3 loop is CASGLVSHTEAFF. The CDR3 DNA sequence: TGTGCTAGTGGTTTGGTTTCTCACACTGAAGCTTTCTTT.

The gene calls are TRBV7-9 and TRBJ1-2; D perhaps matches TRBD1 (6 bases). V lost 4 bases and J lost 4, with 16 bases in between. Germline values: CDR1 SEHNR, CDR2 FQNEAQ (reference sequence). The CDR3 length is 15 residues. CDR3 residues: CASSSLTGSTYGYTF. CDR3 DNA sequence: TGTGCCAGCAGCTCCCTGACAGGAAGTACCTATGGCTACACCTTC.

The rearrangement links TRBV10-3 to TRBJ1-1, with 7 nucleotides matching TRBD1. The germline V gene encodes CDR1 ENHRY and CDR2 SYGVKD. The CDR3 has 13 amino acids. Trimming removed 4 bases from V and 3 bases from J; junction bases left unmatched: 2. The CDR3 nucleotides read TGTGCCATCAGTGGTCAGGGGGACACTGAAGCTTTCTTT. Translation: CAISGQGDTEAFF.

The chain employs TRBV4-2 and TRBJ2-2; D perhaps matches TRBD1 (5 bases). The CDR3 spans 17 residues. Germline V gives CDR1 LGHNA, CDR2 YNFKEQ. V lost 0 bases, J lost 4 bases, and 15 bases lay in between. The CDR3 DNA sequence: TGTGCCAGCAGCCAAGATCTCCAGGGTAGGAGCACCGGGGAGCTGTTTTTT. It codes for CASSQDLQGRSTGELFF.

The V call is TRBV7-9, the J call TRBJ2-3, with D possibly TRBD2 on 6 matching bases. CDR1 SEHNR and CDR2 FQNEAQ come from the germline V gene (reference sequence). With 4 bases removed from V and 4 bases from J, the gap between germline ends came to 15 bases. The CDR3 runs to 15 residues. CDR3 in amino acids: CASSSLSGSADTQYF. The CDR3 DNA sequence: TGTGCCAGCAGCTCCTTATCCGGGAGCGCAGATACGCAGTATTTT.